This T cell receptor (beta chain) emerged from a study of T cell responses to AZD1222 COVID-19 vaccine. This CDR3 region has 15 residues. The V gene lost 7 bases and the J gene lost 4 bases, with 20 bases spanning the gap. Germline CDR1 and CDR2: SNHLY and FYNNEI. Clones were read by immunoSEQ multiplex PCR, and TCRdb kept only the in-frame ones, dropping some. The sample has approximately 100,000 clones; 86% are singletons. The J gene is TRBJ2-7, the V gene TRBV2, with D perhaps TRBD1 (5 bases). Sequences were derived from peripheral blood, sampled on day 0 of AZD1222 vaccination. This TCR was recovered from an adult in good health. The CDR3 is CASKGVTPQPYEQYF. The CDR3 DNA follows: TGTGCCAGCAAAGGGGTGACACCACAACCGTACGAGCAGTACTTC.